Listed here are 23 T cell receptor beta chains from one sample, sequenced in a study of beta chain features in type 1 diabetes. The study reverse transcribed the entire isolated RNA, so it sequenced expressed TCRB transcripts. This table comes from immunoSEQ multiplex PCR, and its TCRdb copy is limited to in-frame clones, with some not included. The sample contains a few hundred thousand clones, 27% of which appear only once. The sample was central memory CD4+ T cells from blood. Receptors originate from a man aged 25-45 years in good health.

The rearrangement uses TRBV29-1 and TRBJ2-3; D not certain. Germline V lookup: CDR1 SQVTM, CDR2 ANQGSEA. V shed 7 bases and J shed 5 bases, with 10 bases lying between them. This CDR3 spans 11 amino acids. CDR3 protein: CSGGPGDTQYF. In nucleotides, the CDR3 is TGCAGCGGAGGTCCGGGAGATACGCAGTATTTT.

DNA of the CDR3: TGTGCCAGCAGTTCACAGGGTGGGCAAGAGACCCAGTACTTC. Translating gives CASSSQGGQETQYF. The chain carries TRBV28 and TRBJ2-5, with a tentative D call TRBD1 (6 bases). Germline V CDR1 and CDR2: MDHEN, SYDVKM. Trimming cost V 4 bases and J 2 bases, with 11 bases left between them. There are 14 residues in the CDR3.

This sequence joins TRBV5-4 and TRBJ2-1, with TRBD2 identical over 10 bases. With V trimmed by 3 bases and J by 2 bases, 2 bases remained unmatched. Germline loops: CDR1 SGHNT, CDR2 YYREEE (reference sequence). The CDR3 is made up of 15 amino acids. Written as DNA, the CDR3 is TGTGCCAGCAGCTCGCTAGCGGGGGCCTACAATGAGCAGTTCTTC. This translates into CASSSLAGAYNEQFF. The whole variable domain, remainder taken from reference TRBV5-4 and TRBJ2-1, is ETGVTQSPTHLIKTRGQQVTLRCSSQSGHNTVSWYQQALGQGPQFIFQYYREEENGRGNFPPRFSGLQFPNYSSELNVNALELDDSALYLCASSSLAGAYNEQFFGPGTRLTVL.

This clone was counted between two and nine times. This chain connects TRBV30 to TRBJ1-1; no reliable D call. This CDR3 has 11 amino acids. The germline V gene encodes CDR1 GTSNPN and CDR2 SVGIG (reference sequence). The V and J ends lost 2 bases and 8 bases respectively, with 9 bases between them. CDR3 sequence: CAWSPQIEAFF. CDR3 bases: TGTGCCTGGAGTCCTCAGATAGAAGCTTTCTTT.

The V and J genes are TRBV5-6 and TRBJ1-4; TRBD1 aligns across 7 bases. Per germline, CDR1 SGHDT and CDR2 YYEEEE. The junction had 4 bases not matched to a gene; V was cut back by 1 base and J by 4 bases. The CDR3 has 15 amino acids. The chain's CDR3 is CASSLTGQHNEKLFF. In DNA, the CDR3 is TGTGCCAGCAGCTTGACGGGACAGCATAATGAAAAACTGTTTTTT.

This clone was observed a handful of times. V gene TRBV5-4 combines with J gene TRBJ2-2; no reliable D call. This CDR3 is 14 amino acids long. The ends were cut back, 0 bases at V and 7 bases at J, with 10 bases in the middle. Germline V gene lookup returns CDR1 SGHNT and CDR2 YYREEE (reference sequence). DNA of the CDR3: TGTGCCAGCAGCTTGGATGCGAAGAGCGGGGAGCTGTTTTTT. It codes for CASSLDAKSGELFF. Together with reference TRBV5-4 and TRBJ2-2, the CDR3 gives the full variable domain: ETGVTQSPTHLIKTRGQQVTLRCSSQSGHNTVSWYQQALGQGPQFIFQYYREEENGRGNFPPRFSGLQFPNYSSELNVNALELDDSALYLCASSLDAKSGELFFGEGSRLTVL.

This clone was counted only a few times. The V call is TRBV10-3, the J call TRBJ2-7; D unresolved. V lost 10 bases and J lost 3, with 13 bases in between. Germline V gene sequence: CDR1 ENHRY, CDR2 SYGVKD. This CDR3 is built from 12 residues. CDR3 sequence: CATTESIYEQYF. CDR3 bases: TGTGCCACGACGGAAAGTATCTACGAGCAGTACTTC.

This clone has at least ten counts. Additional DNA sequences in this sample encode the identical CDR3. The gene calls are TRBV4-3 and TRBJ2-3; D uncertain. The CDR3 sequence is 14 residues long. Between the trimmed V and J ends, which lost 1 base and 1 base, there was a span of 6 bases. Germline V gives CDR1 LGHNA, CDR2 YSLEER. Written as DNA, the CDR3 is TGCGCCAGCAGCCAAGGCTTGGGCACAGATACGCAGTATTTT. It is translated as CASSQGLGTDTQYF.

V is TRBV7-2 and J is TRBJ1-1; TRBD1 matches at 7 bases. The V gene end was trimmed by 7 bases and the J gene end by 2 bases; junction bases not matched to a gene: 7. Germline V CDR1 and CDR2: SGHTA, FQGNSA. The CDR3 is 14 residues long. The DNA of the CDR3 is TGTGCCAGCAACAACAGGGGACTCAACACTGAAGCTTTCTTT. Amino acids: CASNNRGLNTEAFF.

This chain connects TRBV10-3 to TRBJ2-3, with a possible D match to TRBD2 (5 bases). The CDR3 spans 12 residues. Germline lookup yields CDR1 ENHRY and CDR2 SYGVKD. V was cut by 3 bases and J by 6 bases, with 7 bases left in between. The CDR3 spells CAISDQRDTQYF. For the CDR3, the DNA is TGTGCCATCAGTGACCAGCGGGATACGCAGTATTTT.

The rearrangement links TRBV10-2 to TRBJ2-1, with no clear D. Germline values: CDR1 WSHSY, CDR2 SAAADI. The CDR3 sequence is 15 residues long. Trimming pared 6 bases from V and 5 bases from J, leaving 17 bases between. CDR3 in DNA: TGCGCCAGCAGCCTGAGGCTGGGCCTTAACAATGAGCAGTTCTTC. Amino acid sequence: CASSLRLGLNNEQFF.

This clone was seen more than once but under ten times. This chain joins TRBV2 and TRBJ1-1; D is unresolved. The CDR3 sequence is 13 residues long. Trimming stripped 9 bases from V and 1 base from J, with 12 bases between. In germline, CDR1 is SNHLY, CDR2 FYNNEI. The DNA of the CDR3 is TGTGCCAGTAGTAGGGAGACGAACACTGAAGCTTTCTTT. It translates to CASSRETNTEAFF.

The J gene is TRBJ1-2, the V gene TRBV7-8; 7 bases align to TRBD1. Trimming cost V 10 bases and J 3 bases; bases outside gene matches: 8. Germline CDR1 and CDR2: SGHVS and FQNEAQ. The CDR3 is made up of 13 amino acids. The DNA of the CDR3 is TGTGCCACAACAACAGGGGTCGACTATGGCTACACCTTC. Translated: CATTTGVDYGYTF.

This sequence joins TRBV19 and TRBJ1-5; D is uncertain. Trimming took off 8 bases at V and 0 bases at J, with 8 bases between the two ends. The CDR3 consists of 13 residues. The V gene's germline CDR1 is LNHDA and CDR2 SQIVND (reference sequence). The CDR3 region has the DNA TGTGCCAGTCAGCGGTATAGCAATCAGCCCCAGCATTTT. Translation gives CASQRYSNQPQHF.

This clone was detected a few times. This sequence joins TRBV7-2 and TRBJ2-7; 8 bases match TRBD2. Per the germline V gene, CDR1 is SGHTA and CDR2 is FQGNSA. V gave up 2 bases and J gave up 2 bases; unmatched junction bases: 5. This CDR3 region has 15 residues. For the CDR3, the DNA is TGTGCCAGCAGCTTAAGCGGGAGATCCCCCTACGAGCAGTACTTC. As protein: CASSLSGRSPYEQYF.

A few counts support this clone. This rearrangement joins TRBV7-2 to TRBJ2-2; D unresolved. This CDR3 has 16 amino acids. The germline CDR1 and CDR2 sequences are SGHTA and FQGNSA. V was clipped by 0 bases and J by 3 bases, with 11 bases between them. The CDR3: CASSLAIGGDTGELFF. CDR3 bases: TGTGCCAGCAGCTTAGCAATTGGCGGAGACACCGGGGAGCTGTTTTTT.

The gene calls are TRBV7-2 and TRBJ1-2; unclear D gene. Germline V gene sequence: CDR1 SGHTA, CDR2 FQGNSA. CDR3 length equals 13 residues. Trimming pared 2 bases from V and 7 bases from J, leaving 11 bases between. CDR3 sequence (DNA): TGTGCCAGCAGCTTACCGGGTCTGGTTGGCTACACCTTC. This sequence encodes CASSLPGLVGYTF.

The rearrangement links TRBV18 to TRBJ2-3, with D perhaps TRBD1 or TRBD2 (6 bases each). V was shortened by 0 bases and J by 8 bases, with 18 bases between the two germline ends. The CDR3 is made up of 16 amino acids. Germline CDR1 is KGHSH and CDR2 is LQKENI. CDR3 in amino acids: CASSPPLAEGGVTQYF. Written as DNA, the CDR3 is TGTGCCAGCTCACCACCGCTCGCGGAGGGGGGAGTTACGCAGTATTTT. Filled out from reference TRBV18 and TRBJ2-3, the complete variable domain reads NAGVMQNPRHLVRRRGQEARLRCSPMKGHSHVYWYRQLPEEGLKFMVYLQKENIIDESGMPKERFSAEFPKEGPSILRIQQVVRGDSAAYFCASSPPLAEGGVTQYFGPGTRLTVL.

The rearrangement links TRBV5-1 to TRBJ2-1, with D perhaps TRBD1 or TRBD2 (5 bases each). This CDR3 region has 15 residues. Trimming cost V 6 bases and J 2 bases, with 15 bases left between them. From germline, CDR1 is SGHRS and CDR2 YFSETQ. CDR3 DNA: TGCGCCAGCAAACAAGGGACCCCCCCCTACAATGAGCAGTTCTTC. Its translation is CASKQGTPPYNEQFF.

The rearrangement links TRBV29-1 to TRBJ1-2; 9 bases are shared with TRBD1. With V trimmed by 4 bases and J by 7 bases, 7 bases remained unmatched. Per the germline V gene, CDR1 is SQVTM and CDR2 is ANQGSEA. CDR3 size: 13 residues. The DNA for the CDR3 is TGCAGCGTTGTCGGGACAGGGCTCTCTGGCTACACCTTC. The encoded protein is CSVVGTGLSGYTF.

This clone showed up just a few times. The chain combines TRBV2 with TRBJ2-7; 8 nucleotides match TRBD2. CDR1 SNHLY and CDR2 FYNNEI come from the germline V gene. Trimming at V came to 11 bases and at J to 0 bases, leaving 3 bases not matched to a gene. CDR3 length: 12 residues. In DNA form, the CDR3 reads TGTGCCGGCGGGGGGAGCTCCTACGAGCAGTACTTC. It is translated as CAGGGSSYEQYF.

Written as DNA, the CDR3 is TGTGCCAGCAGGCGTATACCGGGTTCAAATGAAAAACTGTTTTTT. It translates to CASRRIPGSNEKLFF. V gene TRBV7-2 combines with J gene TRBJ1-4; D unresolved. The V end was cut by 6 bases, the J end by 5 bases, with 16 bases between. Germline-derived CDR1 and CDR2 are SGHTA and FQGNSA. The length of the CDR3 is 15 residues.

The chain uses TRBV9 and TRBJ1-6, with no clear D. The V end was cut by 4 bases, the J end by 10 bases, with 12 bases between. The CDR3 has 13 residues. Germline assignment: CDR1 SGDLS and CDR2 YYNGEE. CDR3: CASSQDLRSPLHF. CDR3 in DNA: TGTGCCAGCAGCCAAGATCTCCGCTCACCCCTCCACTTT.